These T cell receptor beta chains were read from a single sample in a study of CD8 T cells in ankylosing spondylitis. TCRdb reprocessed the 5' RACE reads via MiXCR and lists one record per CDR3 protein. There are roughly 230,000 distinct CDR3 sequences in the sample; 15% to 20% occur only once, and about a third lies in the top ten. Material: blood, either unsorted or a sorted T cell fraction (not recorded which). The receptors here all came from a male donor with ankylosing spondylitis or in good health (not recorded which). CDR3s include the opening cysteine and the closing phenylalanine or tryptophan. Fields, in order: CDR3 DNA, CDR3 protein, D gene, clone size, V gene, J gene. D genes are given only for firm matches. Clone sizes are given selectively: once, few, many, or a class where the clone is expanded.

CDR3nt: TGCAGCGTAGAACTTTCTGGACGGCAAGGCGAGCAGTACTTC
CDR3aa: CSVELSGRQGEQYF
d_gene: .
abundance: many
v_gene: TRBV29-1
j_gene: TRBJ2-7

CDR3nt: TGTGCCAGCAGTTCCGGGACAGCATCCGAGACCCAGTACTTC
CDR3aa: CASSSGTASETQYF
d_gene: TRBD1
abundance: many
v_gene: TRBV6-5
j_gene: TRBJ2-5

CDR3nt: TGTGCCAGCAGTTTACCCTCCTACACCGGGGAGCTGTTTTTT
CDR3aa: CASSLPSYTGELFF
d_gene: .
abundance: few
v_gene: TRBV12-3/TRBV12-4
j_gene: TRBJ2-2

CDR3nt: TGTGCCAGCAGCCTTAGCGTGAGCTCCTACAATGAGCAGTTCTTC
CDR3aa: CASSLSVSSYNEQFF
d_gene: .
abundance: .
v_gene: TRBV12-3/TRBV12-4
j_gene: TRBJ2-1

CDR3nt: TGCAGCGTTGAGCAGGGCCCCGGTGAGCAGTACTTC
CDR3aa: CSVEQGPGEQYF
d_gene: .
abundance: few
v_gene: TRBV29-1
j_gene: TRBJ2-7

CDR3nt: TGTGCCAGCAGCCCGCAGGGGGAAAGCGGGAAGGCCGGGGAGCTGTTTTTT
CDR3aa: CASSPQGESGKAGELFF
d_gene: .
abundance: few
v_gene: TRBV4-2
j_gene: TRBJ2-2

CDR3nt: TGTGCCAGCAGTTCCCCCTCCGCAGGGGTGAACTATGGCTACACCTTC
CDR3aa: CASSSPSAGVNYGYTF
d_gene: .
abundance: few
v_gene: TRBV12-3/TRBV12-4
j_gene: TRBJ1-2

CDR3nt: TGTGCCAGCTCGGTCACTGGAAACACCATATATTTT
CDR3aa: CASSVTGNTIYF
d_gene: .
abundance: .
v_gene: TRBV2
j_gene: TRBJ1-3

CDR3nt: TGTGCCAGCAGCCCCCTGACCCCCAGCTCCTACAATGAGCAGTTCTTC
CDR3aa: CASSPLTPSSYNEQFF
d_gene: .
abundance: few
v_gene: TRBV12-3/TRBV12-4
j_gene: TRBJ2-1

CDR3nt: TGTGCCAGCAACCCCCCTGCCGGGACCTCTATGAACACTGAAGCTTTCTTT
CDR3aa: CASNPPAGTSMNTEAFF
d_gene: .
abundance: few
v_gene: TRBV7-8
j_gene: TRBJ1-1

CDR3nt: TGTGCCAGCAGCCCCGACCGGAGCTCCTACAATGAGCAGTTCTTC
CDR3aa: CASSPDRSSYNEQFF
d_gene: .
abundance: .
v_gene: TRBV27
j_gene: TRBJ2-1

CDR3nt: TGTGCCAGCAGTTTATTTCCGGGAAATCAGCCCCAGCATTTT
CDR3aa: CASSLFPGNQPQHF
d_gene: .
abundance: many
v_gene: TRBV12-3/TRBV12-4
j_gene: TRBJ1-5

CDR3nt: TGCGCCAGCAGCCAAGAAGGGACTAGCGGGGAAGAGACCCAGTACTTC
CDR3aa: CASSQEGTSGEETQYF
d_gene: TRBD2
abundance: .
v_gene: TRBV4-1
j_gene: TRBJ2-5

CDR3nt: TGTGCCAGCAGCGTAGGGGCGGGCGAGCAGTACTTC
CDR3aa: CASSVGAGEQYF
d_gene: .
abundance: .
v_gene: TRBV9
j_gene: TRBJ2-7

CDR3nt: TGCGCCAGCAGCTTGGGAACAGAGTACCAAGAGACCCAGTACTTC
CDR3aa: CASSLGTEYQETQYF
d_gene: .
abundance: .
v_gene: TRBV5-1
j_gene: TRBJ2-5

CDR3nt: TGTGCCAGCAGCGGACAGGAGGGCTCCTACGAGCAGTACTTC
CDR3aa: CASSGQEGSYEQYF
d_gene: .
abundance: .
v_gene: TRBV9
j_gene: TRBJ2-7

CDR3nt: TGTGCCAGCAGCTTGAGGCTAGCGGTCCTCACAGATACGCAGTATTTT
CDR3aa: CASSLRLAVLTDTQYF
d_gene: TRBD2
abundance: few
v_gene: TRBV5-6
j_gene: TRBJ2-3

CDR3nt: TGCGCCAGCAGCTTAGGGACAGGGGTGTACGAGCAGTACTTC
CDR3aa: CASSLGTGVYEQYF
d_gene: TRBD1
abundance: many
v_gene: TRBV4-1
j_gene: TRBJ2-7

CDR3nt: TGTGCCAGCAGCCCTATACTAGCGGGGGGCACAGATACGCAGTATTTT
CDR3aa: CASSPILAGGTDTQYF
d_gene: TRBD2
abundance: few
v_gene: TRBV7-6
j_gene: TRBJ2-3

CDR3nt: TGCAGCGTCCTCCAAGAGACCCAGTACTTC
CDR3aa: CSVLQETQYF
d_gene: .
abundance: .
v_gene: TRBV29-1
j_gene: TRBJ2-5

CDR3nt: TGCAGTGCTACCGGGACTAGCGGAAACAATGAGCAGTTCTTC
CDR3aa: CSATGTSGNNEQFF
d_gene: TRBD2
abundance: many
v_gene: TRBV20-1
j_gene: TRBJ2-1

CDR3nt: TGTGCCAGCAGTTACTCGCGGACCTGGCAAGAGACCCAGTACTTC
CDR3aa: CASSYSRTWQETQYF
d_gene: .
abundance: .
v_gene: TRBV6-5
j_gene: TRBJ2-5

CDR3nt: TGCAGTGCTAGGAGACTAGCGGGAGGGCTAAATGAGCAGTTCTTC
CDR3aa: CSARRLAGGLNEQFF
d_gene: TRBD2
abundance: few
v_gene: TRBV20-1
j_gene: TRBJ2-1

CDR3nt: TGTGCCAGCAGTGCACAGGGAGGAAACACCATATATTTT
CDR3aa: CASSAQGGNTIYF
d_gene: .
abundance: few
v_gene: TRBV2
j_gene: TRBJ1-3

CDR3nt: TGTGCTGGACAGGGAGACACCATATATTTT
CDR3aa: CAGQGDTIYF
d_gene: TRBD1
abundance: .
v_gene: TRBV12-5
j_gene: TRBJ1-3

CDR3nt: TGTGCCAGCAGTTCCCTAGCGGGCTCCTACGAGCAGTACTTC
CDR3aa: CASSSLAGSYEQYF
d_gene: TRBD2
abundance: .
v_gene: TRBV12-3/TRBV12-4
j_gene: TRBJ2-7

CDR3nt: TGTGCCAGCAGTCCTATGGCGGGGTCCTACGAGCAGTACTTC
CDR3aa: CASSPMAGSYEQYF
d_gene: .
abundance: few
v_gene: TRBV6-1
j_gene: TRBJ2-7

CDR3nt: TGTGCCAGCAGTTTAACGAACACCGGGGAGCTGTTTTTT
CDR3aa: CASSLTNTGELFF
d_gene: .
abundance: many
v_gene: TRBV12-3/TRBV12-4
j_gene: TRBJ2-2

CDR3nt: TGTGCCAGCAGCTCCATTGGCAGGGGGCGCGAAGATGAAAAACTGTTTTTT
CDR3aa: CASSSIGRGREDEKLFF
d_gene: TRBD1
abundance: .
v_gene: TRBV7-8
j_gene: TRBJ1-4

CDR3nt: TGCGCCAGCAGCCCGGACCGGGGGACAGACAATGAGCAGTTCTTC
CDR3aa: CASSPDRGTDNEQFF
d_gene: .
abundance: few
v_gene: TRBV5-1
j_gene: TRBJ2-1

CDR3nt: TGTGCCAGCAGCCGTACAGGAGCCCAAGAGACCCAGTACTTC
CDR3aa: CASSRTGAQETQYF
d_gene: .
abundance: .
v_gene: TRBV7-9
j_gene: TRBJ2-5

CDR3nt: TGTGCCAGCAGCTCAAATCCGGGACTCATCACAGATACGCAGTATTTT
CDR3aa: CASSSNPGLITDTQYF
d_gene: .
abundance: few
v_gene: TRBV7-3
j_gene: TRBJ2-3

CDR3nt: TGTGCCACCAGCAGAGGGAAAGGCCTTGGTACTGAAGCTTTCTTT
CDR3aa: CATSRGKGLGTEAFF
d_gene: .
abundance: few
v_gene: TRBV15
j_gene: TRBJ1-1

CDR3nt: TGCAGCGGTCAAACCGGGACTGTATCAGAGACCCAGTACTTC
CDR3aa: CSGQTGTVSETQYF
d_gene: .
abundance: many
v_gene: TRBV29-1
j_gene: TRBJ2-5

CDR3nt: TGTGCCAGCAGTGCGACAGGGTTGGACACCGGGGAGCTGTTTTTT
CDR3aa: CASSATGLDTGELFF
d_gene: TRBD1
abundance: .
v_gene: TRBV6-1
j_gene: TRBJ2-2

CDR3nt: TGTGCCAGCAGCTTTCTAGCAGCGGGGTACAATGAGCAGTTCTTC
CDR3aa: CASSFLAAGYNEQFF
d_gene: TRBD2
abundance: .
v_gene: TRBV7-2
j_gene: TRBJ2-1

CDR3nt: TGTGCCAGCATGTACGGAGGCTACACCTTC
CDR3aa: CASMYGGYTF
d_gene: .
abundance: many
v_gene: TRBV12-3/TRBV12-4
j_gene: TRBJ1-2

CDR3nt: TGTGCCAGCAGTTACAGGGTCTACGAGCAGTACTTC
CDR3aa: CASSYRVYEQYF
d_gene: .
abundance: .
v_gene: TRBV12-3/TRBV12-4
j_gene: TRBJ2-7

CDR3nt: TGCGCCAGCAGCCCGGAGGGGGTCCCCGAGCAGTACTTC
CDR3aa: CASSPEGVPEQYF
d_gene: .
abundance: few
v_gene: TRBV5-1
j_gene: TRBJ2-7

CDR3nt: TGCAGTGCTAGAGATCGGGGGACTAAATACGAGCAGTACTTC
CDR3aa: CSARDRGTKYEQYF
d_gene: TRBD2
abundance: .
v_gene: TRBV20-1
j_gene: TRBJ2-7

CDR3nt: TGTGCCAGCAGTTTCTCGCGAGGGGACACTGAAGCTTTCTTT
CDR3aa: CASSFSRGDTEAFF
d_gene: .
abundance: .
v_gene: TRBV12-3/TRBV12-4
j_gene: TRBJ1-1

CDR3nt: TGCGCCAGCAGCTTTCCAGGACAGGGTTTTGTCGGGGAGCTGTTTTTT
CDR3aa: CASSFPGQGFVGELFF
d_gene: TRBD1
abundance: .
v_gene: TRBV5-1
j_gene: TRBJ2-2

CDR3nt: TGCAGTGCTAGAGATCGGGATAGCGGGAGCTGGTCTGAGCAGTTCTTC
CDR3aa: CSARDRDSGSWSEQFF
d_gene: TRBD2
abundance: .
v_gene: TRBV20-1
j_gene: TRBJ2-1

CDR3nt: TGTGCCAGCAGCTTAACCGGCCAGGGGGACTACACCTTC
CDR3aa: CASSLTGQGDYTF
d_gene: TRBD1
abundance: once
v_gene: TRBV7-3
j_gene: TRBJ1-2

CDR3nt: TGTGCCAGCAGTGCCACGACTAGCGGGGATTTCAATGAGCAGTTCTTC
CDR3aa: CASSATTSGDFNEQFF
d_gene: TRBD2
abundance: .
v_gene: TRBV6-1
j_gene: TRBJ2-1

CDR3nt: TGTGCCAGCAGCTTCACCGGGGCAGCAGCCTACGAGCAGTACTTC
CDR3aa: CASSFTGAAAYEQYF
d_gene: .
abundance: .
v_gene: TRBV5-6
j_gene: TRBJ2-7

CDR3nt: TGTGCCAGCAGTTACGGGACTAGTGGGGAGACCCAGTACTTC
CDR3aa: CASSYGTSGETQYF
d_gene: TRBD2
abundance: .
v_gene: TRBV6-5
j_gene: TRBJ2-5

CDR3nt: TGTGCCAGCAGTAAACTAGCGGGAGACGGCTACGAGCAGTACTTC
CDR3aa: CASSKLAGDGYEQYF
d_gene: TRBD2
abundance: .
v_gene: TRBV25-1
j_gene: TRBJ2-7

CDR3nt: TGTGCCAGCAGTTACCTCCTCAGCACCTCCTACAATGAGCAGTTCTTC
CDR3aa: CASSYLLSTSYNEQFF
d_gene: .
abundance: few
v_gene: TRBV6-5
j_gene: TRBJ2-1

CDR3nt: TGCAGTGCTGTTACCTATGTCAGGGAAAGTGGCACCGGGGAGCTGTTTTTT
CDR3aa: CSAVTYVRESGTGELFF
d_gene: .
abundance: few
v_gene: TRBV20-1
j_gene: TRBJ2-2

CDR3nt: TGCGCCAGCAGCCAAGGTCCCGCACAGGGTTTGACTGAAGCTTTCTTT
CDR3aa: CASSQGPAQGLTEAFF
d_gene: .
abundance: many
v_gene: TRBV4-1
j_gene: TRBJ1-1

CDR3nt: TGTGCCAGCAGTACAAGGTTGGGGTACCAAGAGACCCAGTACTTC
CDR3aa: CASSTRLGYQETQYF
d_gene: .
abundance: few
v_gene: TRBV6-1
j_gene: TRBJ2-5

CDR3nt: TGTGCCATCAGTGACTTCCGGGACTCCCAAGAGACCCAGTACTTC
CDR3aa: CAISDFRDSQETQYF
d_gene: .
abundance: .
v_gene: TRBV10-3
j_gene: TRBJ2-5

CDR3nt: TGTGCCAGCACCCACCTGAAAGTCACAGGGGTCAATGAGCAGTTCTTC
CDR3aa: CASTHLKVTGVNEQFF
d_gene: TRBD1
abundance: .
v_gene: TRBV6-1
j_gene: TRBJ2-1

CDR3nt: TGTGCCACCAGCAGAGCCGCCTCCGACGGATCTGGGGCCAACGTCCTGACTTTC
CDR3aa: CATSRAASDGSGANVLTF
d_gene: .
abundance: .
v_gene: TRBV15
j_gene: TRBJ2-6

CDR3nt: TGTGCCAGCAGCGCGGAAGGACAGTCCTACGAGCAGTACTTC
CDR3aa: CASSAEGQSYEQYF
d_gene: .
abundance: .
v_gene: TRBV13
j_gene: TRBJ2-7

CDR3nt: TGTGCCAGCAGTGGACTAGGTAATGAGCAGTTCTTC
CDR3aa: CASSGLGNEQFF
d_gene: TRBD2
abundance: many
v_gene: TRBV27
j_gene: TRBJ2-1

CDR3nt: TGTGCCAGCAGCTCGGCAGGGGGCCTGGAGACCCAGTACTTC
CDR3aa: CASSSAGGLETQYF
d_gene: TRBD1
abundance: .
v_gene: TRBV11-2
j_gene: TRBJ2-5

CDR3nt: TGTGCCACCAGCAGCGCCAAATCTGGAGGGGCTTTCTTT
CDR3aa: CATSSAKSGGAFF
d_gene: .
abundance: .
v_gene: TRBV15
j_gene: TRBJ1-1